What follows are 16 T cell receptor beta chains derived from one specimen sequenced in a study of Ad26.COV2.S vaccination and SARS-CoV-2 variants. Sequenced by immunoSEQ multiplex PCR; TCRdb stores in-frame clones only, minus some. This sample yields hundreds of thousands of clones, of which around 87% are seen a single time; around 3.6% belongs to the top ten. As for treatment: some 20 received Ad26.COV2.S at low or high dose, single or two shots; about five received placebo; per-sample allocation not given. Sampling happened 63 days after the first vaccine or placebo injection. Sequencing used peripheral blood, obtained in a trial of Ad26.COV2.S vaccine versus placebo. These receptor sequences come from a person between 18 and 60 years old who received the Ad26.COV2.S COVID-19 vaccine or a placebo.

In regard to this clone: The identical CDR3 is also encoded by other nucleotide sequences in the sample. V usage is TRBV19 and J usage is TRBJ1-2; no definite D call. CDR1 and CDR2 (germline): LNHDA, SQIVND (reference sequence). Trimming removed 3 bases at V and 4 bases at J, with 6 bases between. CDR3 length: 12 amino acids. CDR3 protein: CASSIEGYGYTF. The CDR3 DNA is TGTGCCAGTAGTATTGAGGGCTATGGCTACACCTTC.

The rearrangement uses TRBV4-2 and TRBJ1-2; D unclear. The CDR3 covers 17 residues. Germline-derived CDR1 and CDR2 are LGHNA and YNFKEQ. Trimming took 1 base from V and 3 from J, leaving 18 bases between them. The CDR3 loop is CASSQVGVGPPDYGYTF. The CDR3 nucleotides are TGTGCCAGCAGCCAAGTTGGGGTAGGACCCCCTGACTATGGCTACACCTTC.

This rearrangement joins TRBV9 to TRBJ2-1; D perhaps matches TRBD2 (5 bases). The ends were cut back, 1 base at V and 7 bases at J, with 12 bases in the middle. The CDR3 loop spans 14 amino acids. CDR1 and CDR2 from the germline V gene are SGDLS and YYNGEE. The CDR3 region is CASSVSTRENEQFF. The CDR3 bases are TGTGCCAGCAGCGTATCAACAAGGGAGAATGAGCAGTTCTTC.

This rearrangement joins TRBV11-2 to TRBJ1-5; weak D call: TRBD1 (6 bases). CDR3 length equals 16 residues. CDR1 and CDR2 (germline): SGHAT, FQNNGV. Trimming stripped 1 base from V and 5 bases from J, with 15 bases between. The CDR3, as DNA: TGTGCCAGCAGCTTAGGGGGTTGGGACACCGATCAGCCCCAGCATTTT. This encodes CASSLGGWDTDQPQHF.

This clone is a singleton in its sample. This chain joins TRBV10-1 and TRBJ2-4; TRBD1 is a possible D gene (6 bases). V lost 5 bases, J lost 8 bases, and 28 bases lay in between. CDR1 is WNHNN, CDR2 SYGVQD, per germline (reference sequence). The CDR3 loop spans 18 amino acids. The CDR3 sequence: CASSPRRSQTGVFDIQYF. The CDR3 nucleotides are TGCGCCAGCAGTCCCCGTCGATCCCAGACAGGTGTGTTCGACATTCAGTACTTC.

This chain connects TRBV4-2 to TRBJ1-2, with unresolved D. Per germline, CDR1 LGHNA and CDR2 YNFKEQ. The V end lost 1 base, the J end lost 2 bases, and 5 bases lay between the germline ends. There are 13 residues in the CDR3. For the CDR3, the DNA is TGTGCCAGCAGCCAAGCTGGCAACTATGGCTACACCTTC. Its translation is CASSQAGNYGYTF.

The chain uses TRBV2 and TRBJ2-7; 8 bases are a match to TRBD1. CDR3 length equals 15 residues. Trimming removed 2 bases from V and 5 bases from J; junction bases left unmatched: 8. Germline V gene data show CDR1 as SNHLY and CDR2 as FYNNEI. CDR3 region: CASSEPETGVHEQYF. CDR3 bases: TGTGCCAGCAGTGAACCAGAGACAGGGGTGCACGAGCAGTACTTC.

This chain connects TRBV7-8 to TRBJ2-1; 8 positions match TRBD2. J was trimmed by 5 bases and V by 1 base; bases with no gene match: 7. CDR1 is SGHVS, CDR2 FQNEAQ, per germline. The CDR3 consists of 16 residues. The CDR3 region has the DNA TGTGCCAGCAGCTTAGTGACCCTAGCGGGTCACAATGAGCAGTTCTTC. Translating it yields CASSLVTLAGHNEQFF.

The CDR3 region is CASISGQSGYTF. The CDR3 DNA sequence: TGTGCCAGTATTTCGGGACAGTCCGGCTACACCTTC. The rearrangement joins TRBV19 to TRBJ1-2, with 7 bases fitting TRBD1. Germline V lookup: CDR1 LNHDA, CDR2 SQIVND (reference sequence). V shed 7 bases, J shed 8 bases, and the junction held 7 bases outside the gene matches. This CDR3 is built from 12 residues. The complete variable domain, with remaining parts taken from reference TRBV19 and TRBJ1-2, reads DGGITQSPKYLFRKEGQNVTLSCEQNLNHDAMYWYRQDPGQGLRLIYYSQIVNDFQKGDIAEGYSVSREKKESFPLTVTSAQKNPTAFYLCASISGQSGYTFGSGTRLTVV.

The chain recombines TRBV7-2 with TRBJ1-2; D remains ambiguous. CDR1 SGHTA and CDR2 FQGNSA come from the germline V gene. The V and J ends lost 3 bases and 3 bases respectively, with 11 bases between them. The CDR3 extends over 14 amino acids. The CDR3 nucleotides are TGTGCCAGCAGCTTTGCCCGCGATCACTATGGCTACACCTTC. This sequence encodes CASSFARDHYGYTF.

Concerning this clone itself: At the DNA level, this CDR3 is encoded by other sequences in the same sample as well. The rearrangement uses TRBV6-6 and TRBJ2-5; D gene uncertain. The ends were cut back, 3 bases at V and 2 bases at J, with 10 bases in the middle. Germline CDR1 and CDR2: MNHNY and SVGAGI (reference sequence). This CDR3 has 14 amino acids. CDR3 nucleotides: TGTGCCAGCAGTTATAGAGGACGACAAGAGACCCAGTACTTC. This gives the protein CASSYRGRQETQYF.

The chain has TRBV9 and TRBJ2-7; D gene uncertain. CDR3 length: 14 residues. Trimming cost V 0 bases and J 0 bases, with 7 bases left between them. Germline loops: CDR1 SGDLS, CDR2 YYNGEE. CDR3 in amino acids: CASSVASISYEQYF. The CDR3 coding sequence is TGTGCCAGCAGCGTAGCTAGTATCTCCTACGAGCAGTACTTC.

As regards this clone: Different DNA sequences within this sample yield the same CDR3. CDR3 DNA: TGTGCCTGGAGCTCTTCTGGAAACACCATATATTTT. Residues: CAWSSSGNTIYF. The rearrangement uses TRBV30 and TRBJ1-3, with D hard to call. The germline CDR1 and CDR2 sequences are GTSNPN and SVGIG (reference sequence). Between the trimmed V and J ends, which lost 3 bases and 1 base, there was a span of 4 bases. The CDR3 has 12 amino acids.

The genes are TRBV28 and TRBJ1-5, with TRBD1 identical over 7 bases. The CDR3 has 15 residues. Looked up from germline, CDR1 is MDHEN and CDR2 is SYDVKM. V gave up 9 bases and J gave up 1 base; unmatched junction bases: 9. CDR3 amino acids: CASVAGGYSNQPQHF. CDR3 bases: TGTGCCAGTGTGGCAGGGGGTTACAGCAATCAGCCCCAGCATTTT.

CDR3 loop: CASSLAVAGGPDGELFF. CDR3 DNA sequence: TGCGCCAGCAGCTTGGCCGTCGCGGGGGGGCCGGACGGGGAGCTGTTTTTT. The J gene is TRBJ2-2, the V gene TRBV5-1, with TRBD2 matching 9 bases. Germline V gene lookup returns CDR1 SGHRS and CDR2 YFSETQ. There are 17 residues in the CDR3. Unmatched junction bases numbered 10, after V lost 0 bases and J lost 7 bases.

This chain joins TRBV5-4 and TRBJ1-2; a weak D match, TRBD1 (5 bases). This CDR3 is built from 15 residues. CDR1 and CDR2 from the germline V gene are SGHNT and YYREEE (reference sequence). V was trimmed by 4 bases and J by 3 bases, leaving 16 bases between them. The CDR3 sequence: CASSLPGRVDYGYTF. The CDR3 region has the DNA TGTGCCAGCAGCCTTCCAGGGAGGGTGGACTATGGCTACACCTTC. Full variable domain (rest looked up from reference TRBV5-4 and TRBJ1-2): ETGVTQSPTHLIKTRGQQVTLRCSSQSGHNTVSWYQQALGQGPQFIFQYYREEENGRGNFPPRFSGLQFPNYSSELNVNALELDDSALYLCASSLPGRVDYGYTFGSGTRLTVV.